This is a list of T cell receptor beta chains from one sample in a study of T cell repertoires in cytomegalovirus infection. TCRdb independently ran MiXCR on the reads; one entry per CDR3 protein. This table holds around 500,000 distinct CDR3 sequences, about 42% found once. Their specific antigens are unknown. Sequenced material: cultured PBMCs, taken from culture after CMV antigen stimulation. The source of these receptors is a human donor in good health (CMV status not recorded). Some clones in this sample may be carry-over from other donors' samples. Each CDR3 is given with its conserved first and last residue. A D gene is named only where the DNA matches it firmly. Rows give clone size only sometimes, using once, few, many, or a class for an expanded clone.

J,V,D,size,CDR3,DNA
TRBJ1-1,TRBV7-9,-,-,CASSRATLGPASTEAFF,TGTGCCAGCAGCCGGGCCACTTTGGGGCCAGCCTCTACTGAAGCTTTCTTT
TRBJ2-3,TRBV29-1,TRBD2,-,CSADAARGGGTDTQYF,TGCAGCGCAGACGCGGCGCGGGGGGGGGGCACAGATACGCAGTATTTT
TRBJ2-1,TRBV28,-,few,CASESRLGLSYNEQFF,TGTGCCAGCGAGTCTCGTCTGGGGCTCTCCTACAATGAGCAGTTCTTC
TRBJ1-5,TRBV6-6,TRBD1,-,CASTLHLEDRDQPQHF,TGTGCCAGCACCTTACACCTCGAAGACAGGGATCAGCCCCAGCATTTT
TRBJ2-5,TRBV7-2,-,few,CARAIRGIQETQYF,TGTGCCAGAGCTATTAGGGGGATCCAAGAGACCCAGTACTTC
TRBJ2-7,TRBV7-8,TRBD1,-,CASTRQGATYEQYF,TGTGCCAGCACCCGACAGGGGGCCACCTACGAGCAGTACTTC
TRBJ2-7,TRBV7-2,-,many,CASSLKEGNEQYF,TGTGCCAGCAGCCTAAAGGAGGGGAACGAGCAGTACTTC
TRBJ2-1,TRBV7-6,TRBD2,many,CASSLERAGVGNEQFF,TGTGCCAGCAGCTTAGAGAGAGCGGGAGTGGGTAATGAGCAGTTCTTC
TRBJ1-1,TRBV12-3/TRBV12-4,-,-,CASSLTSHRGAFF,TGTGCCAGCAGTTTAACGTCGCATCGAGGGGCTTTCTTT
TRBJ1-1,TRBV6-2/TRBV6-3,TRBD1,few,CASSYRQGQATNTEAFF,TGTGCCAGCAGTTATCGGCAAGGACAGGCGACGAACACTGAAGCTTTCTTT
TRBJ2-5,TRBV7-2,TRBD2,-,CASSPILAPGGGETQYF,TGTGCCAGCAGCCCTATACTAGCGCCAGGAGGCGGAGAGACCCAGTACTTC
TRBJ2-4,TRBV4-2,-,-,CASSQQFGIQYF,TGTGCCAGCAGCCAACAGTTTGGCATTCAGTACTTC
TRBJ1-4,TRBV2,-,once,CASSLRDDEKLFF,TGTGCCAGCAGTCTCCGGGACGACGAAAAACTGTTTTTT
TRBJ2-7,TRBV6-5,TRBD1,few,CASSFPGQGDVEEQYF,TGTGCCAGCAGTTTCCCAGGACAGGGAGATGTGGAAGAGCAGTACTTC
TRBJ1-6,TRBV7-2,-,-,CASSLEPGLGNSPLHF,TGTGCCAGCAGCTTAGAACCCGGGCTAGGGAATTCACCCCTCCACTTT
TRBJ1-6,TRBV11-2,TRBD1,-,CASSLGGQSSYNSPLHF,TGTGCCAGCAGCTTAGGGGGACAGAGCTCCTATAATTCACCCCTCCACTTT
TRBJ1-1,TRBV6-1,-,few,CASSEHSKNTEAFF,TGTGCCAGCAGTGAACACTCTAAGAACACTGAAGCTTTCTTT
TRBJ1-1,TRBV12-3/TRBV12-4,-,-,CASSFQRLKNTEAFF,TGTGCCAGCAGTTTCCAGAGACTCAAGAACACTGAAGCTTTCTTT
TRBJ1-2,TRBV19,-,-,CASSMRANYGYTF,TGTGCCAGTAGTATGCGGGCGAACTATGGCTACACCTTC
TRBJ1-1,TRBV12-3/TRBV12-4,-,-,CASSVSGGGTEAFF,TGTGCCAGCAGTGTCTCGGGGGGGGGTACTGAAGCTTTCTTT
TRBJ2-5,TRBV5-1,TRBD1,-,CASSPPGTGGRETQYF,TGCGCCAGCAGCCCCCCTGGGACAGGGGGTCGCGAGACCCAGTACTTC
TRBJ1-6,TRBV10-3,TRBD1,-,CAISPGTVNSPLHF,TGTGCCATCAGCCCAGGGACAGTAAATTCACCCCTCCACTTT
TRBJ2-3,TRBV7-2,TRBD2,-,CASSRSGSADTQYF,TGTGCCAGCAGTCGTAGCGGGAGTGCAGATACGCAGTATTTT
TRBJ2-1,TRBV12-3/TRBV12-4,-,-,CASSLLGPAWDEQFF,TGTGCCAGCAGTTTGTTAGGGCCCGCCTGGGATGAGCAGTTCTTC
TRBJ1-2,TRBV2,TRBD1,-,CASIRDRDSYYYGYTF,TGTGCCAGCATCCGGGACAGGGATAGTTATTACTATGGCTACACCTTC
TRBJ2-7,TRBV3-1,-,-,CASSQDSTEQYF,TGTGCCAGCAGCCAAGATTCCACCGAGCAGTACTTC
TRBJ1-5,TRBV2,-,-,CASSMVVQPQHF,TGTGCCAGCAGCATGGTCGTTCAGCCCCAGCATTTT
TRBJ1-4,TRBV5-1,-,-,CASSLAGAQNEKLFF,TGCGCCAGCAGCTTGGCCGGGGCCCAGAATGAAAAACTGTTTTTT
TRBJ2-1,TRBV6-6,-,-,CASSQVGDEQFF,TGTGCCAGCAGTCAGGTGGGGGATGAGCAGTTCTTC
TRBJ1-2,TRBV7-2,TRBD1,-,CASTLRGTVTINYGYTF,TGTGCCAGCACCCTTAGAGGGACAGTTACTATTAACTATGGCTACACCTTC
TRBJ2-7,TRBV15,-,-,CATSTDPFRGRTYEQYF,TGTGCCACCAGCACAGATCCCTTCAGGGGAAGAACCTACGAGCAGTACTTC
TRBJ2-1,TRBV7-6,TRBD2,few,CASSLRLAGSYNEQFF,TGTGCCAGCAGCTTACGACTAGCGGGGTCCTACAATGAGCAGTTCTTC
TRBJ2-3,TRBV6-1,TRBD1,-,CASRDRTTDTQYF,TGTGCCAGCAGGGACAGGACCACAGATACGCAGTATTTT